This T cell receptor (beta chain) was captured by sequencing in a study of cytomegalovirus exposure and HLA in healthy donors. Study in general: It was reported in a later analysis that the same platform had been used for the roughly 130 validation repertoires as for the approximately 700 first-cohort repertoires.

Study findings and constraints: The classifier reportedly diagnosed cytomegalovirus status with high specificity and sensitivity.

Libraries were prepared by immunoSEQ multiplex PCR; TCRdb keeps only in-frame clonotypes and omits some of them. The sample consists of 110,000 to 150,000 clones, about 94% of them appearing once. For this clone: The target antigen is unknown.

This CDR3 is built from 14 residues. Germline V gives CDR1 GTSNPN, CDR2 SVGIG (reference sequence). Losses at the gene ends were 7 bases for V and 7 bases for J; bases not matched to a gene: 8. These donors were members of the roughly 130-subject validation cohort, a group separate from the roughly 670-subject first cohort. The TCR originated in a young man in good health and CMV-seropositive. The sequenced material came from PBMCs. The gene calls are TRBV30 and TRBJ2-1; 12 nucleotides match TRBD2. CDR3 protein: CASTSGRRVNEQFF. CDR3 nucleotides: TGTGCCTCAACTAGCGGGAGGAGGGTAAATGAGCAGTTCTTC.